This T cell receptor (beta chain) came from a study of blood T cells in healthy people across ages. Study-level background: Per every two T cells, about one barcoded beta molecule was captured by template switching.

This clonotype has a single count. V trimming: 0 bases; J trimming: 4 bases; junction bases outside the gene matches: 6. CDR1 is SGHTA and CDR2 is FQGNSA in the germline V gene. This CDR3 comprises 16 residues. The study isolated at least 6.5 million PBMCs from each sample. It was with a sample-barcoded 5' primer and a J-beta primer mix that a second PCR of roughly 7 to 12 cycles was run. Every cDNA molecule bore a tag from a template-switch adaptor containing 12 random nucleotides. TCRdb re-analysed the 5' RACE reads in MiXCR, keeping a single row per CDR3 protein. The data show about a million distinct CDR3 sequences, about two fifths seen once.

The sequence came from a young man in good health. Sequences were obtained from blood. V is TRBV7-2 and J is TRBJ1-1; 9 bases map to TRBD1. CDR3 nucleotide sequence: TGTGCCAGCAGCTTAGCGACTAACAGGGGGCTCACTGAAGCTTTCTTT. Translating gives CASSLATNRGLTEAFF.